This T cell receptor beta chain was profiled in a study of blood T cell repertoires in COVID-19. Across the whole study: Donors in the United States, Italy and Spain gave samples during acute or convalescent COVID-19. Sources were T cells, B-cell-depleted T cells, or PBMCs; the material itself was cDNA or gDNA.

Germline CDR1 and CDR2: KGHDR and SFDVKD. There are 15 residues in the CDR3. Losses at the gene ends were 3 bases for V and 2 bases for J; bases not matched to a gene: 5. Per the original methods: Researchers report that nucleated cell counts were estimated from reference gene primer amplification. Measured with immunoSEQ multiplex PCR; TCRdb has only the in-frame clones, and not every one. Clone size and the V and J calls come from that table; the DNA yielded D and trimming. Counted here are 150,000 to 200,000 clones, around 72% occurring once; the ten biggest clones make up approximately 3%. The specimen sequenced was peripheral blood. The chain is built from TRBV24-1 and TRBJ2-5; 7 bases agree with TRBD2. The clonotype comes from an elderly woman with acute or convalescent COVID-19. As DNA, the CDR3 is TGTGCCACCAGTGATATTGGAGCGGGGCAAGAGACCCAGTACTTC. This translates into CATSDIGAGQETQYF.